These T cell receptor beta chains were read from a single sample in a study of blood T cell repertoires in COVID-19. TCRdb's copy holds only in-frame clones and misses some; the assay was immunoSEQ multiplex PCR. The table lists 200,000 to 300,000 clones, roughly 84% of them singletons, with approximately 2.3% in the top ten. The sample comprised peripheral blood. Receptors were obtained from a man between 40 and 49 years old who had recovered from COVID-19. The CDR3 runs from the conserved cysteine through the conserved F or W. The D gene is left open where the match is weak. Where a row states a size, it is once, few, many or the class of an expanded clone; other rows omit it.

v_call: TRBV29-1
j_call: TRBJ1-2
clone_size: few
d_call: TRBD1
cdr3_nt: TGCAGCGTTGAAGGGACAGGGGAAGGGTTGAGTGGCTACACCTTC
cdr3_aa: CSVEGTGEGLSGYTF

v_call: TRBV7-9
j_call: TRBJ2-5
clone_size: NA
d_call: TRBD1
cdr3_nt: TGTGCCAGCAGCTCGGGGACAGGGGGAAGGGAGACCCAGTACTTC
cdr3_aa: CASSSGTGGRETQYF

v_call: TRBV27
j_call: TRBJ1-2
clone_size: NA
d_call: TRBD1
cdr3_nt: TGTGCCAGCAGTGCCGACAGGGGGCTGGATGGCTACACCTTC
cdr3_aa: CASSADRGLDGYTF

v_call: TRBV9
j_call: TRBJ2-5
clone_size: NA
d_call: TRBD2
cdr3_nt: TGTGCCAGCAGCGTCGGACTAGCGGACCAAGAGACCCAGTACTTC
cdr3_aa: CASSVGLADQETQYF

v_call: TRBV7-8
j_call: TRBJ1-1
clone_size: NA
d_call: NA
cdr3_nt: TGTGCCAGCAGCCTCAGGCCCCGGGGGAACACTGAAGCTTTCTTT
cdr3_aa: CASSLRPRGNTEAFF

v_call: TRBV5-1
j_call: TRBJ2-2
clone_size: NA
d_call: TRBD1
cdr3_nt: TGCGCCAGCAGACCGGGACAGGGTATCGGGGAGCTGTTTTTT
cdr3_aa: CASRPGQGIGELFF

v_call: TRBV7-6
j_call: TRBJ2-5
clone_size: NA
d_call: TRBD2
cdr3_nt: TGTGCCAGCAGCTTACCCCCCCCCGGGGGCGTTGGTAGCGGGAGTGGCGAGACCCAGTACTTC
cdr3_aa: CASSLPPPGGVGSGSGETQYF

v_call: TRBV3-1/TRBV3-2
j_call: TRBJ2-7
clone_size: NA
d_call: NA
cdr3_nt: TGTGCCAGCAGCCCCCAAGAGTCCTACGAGCAGTACTTC
cdr3_aa: CASSPQESYEQYF

v_call: TRBV9
j_call: TRBJ2-1
clone_size: NA
d_call: TRBD1
cdr3_nt: TGTGCCAGCAGCGTCTTCGCCTTAACAGGGGGCCAAAGCTCCTACAATGAGCAGTTCTTC
cdr3_aa: CASSVFALTGGQSSYNEQFF

v_call: TRBV7-9
j_call: TRBJ1-1
clone_size: NA
d_call: TRBD1
cdr3_nt: TGTGCCAGCAGCTCAGCCGGGACAGGGGCGGACACTGAAGCTTTCTTT
cdr3_aa: CASSSAGTGADTEAFF

v_call: TRBV29-1
j_call: TRBJ1-2
clone_size: NA
d_call: TRBD1
cdr3_nt: TGCAGCGTAATCGGGGACAGGGGACGAGCTGATGGCTACACCTTC
cdr3_aa: CSVIGDRGRADGYTF

v_call: TRBV7-2
j_call: TRBJ2-2
clone_size: NA
d_call: TRBD2
cdr3_nt: TGTGCCAGCAGCTTAGTTTTCACGGCTAGCGGGAGTAACGGGGAGCTGTTTTTT
cdr3_aa: CASSLVFTASGSNGELFF

v_call: TRBV27
j_call: TRBJ2-5
clone_size: once
d_call: NA
cdr3_nt: TGTGCCAGCAGTTTAACGGGGGAGACCCAGTACTTC
cdr3_aa: CASSLTGETQYF

v_call: TRBV7-2
j_call: TRBJ2-1
clone_size: NA
d_call: NA
cdr3_nt: TGTGCCAGCAGCTTAGCTGTGCGGGTCTACAATGAGCAGTTCTTC
cdr3_aa: CASSLAVRVYNEQFF

v_call: TRBV7-2
j_call: TRBJ2-3
clone_size: NA
d_call: TRBD2
cdr3_nt: TGTGCCAGCAGCTTAGTTATGGCGGGAGGGTCTAGCACAGATACGCAGTATTTT
cdr3_aa: CASSLVMAGGSSTDTQYF

v_call: TRBV7-9
j_call: TRBJ1-2
clone_size: NA
d_call: NA
cdr3_nt: TGTGCCAGCAGCCCCCGGGGGGGGGCAGCTGGCTACACCTTC
cdr3_aa: CASSPRGGAAGYTF

v_call: TRBV7-8
j_call: TRBJ1-2
clone_size: NA
d_call: TRBD1
cdr3_nt: TGTGCCAGCAGCCAAAGAATCCGAACCGGGACAGGCTCCGACTATGGCTACACCTTC
cdr3_aa: CASSQRIRTGTGSDYGYTF

v_call: TRBV19
j_call: TRBJ1-2
clone_size: NA
d_call: NA
cdr3_nt: TGTGCCAGTAGTATCCCCTTGGGGGGGGTTTCCAACTATGGCTACACCTTC
cdr3_aa: CASSIPLGGVSNYGYTF

v_call: TRBV6-1
j_call: TRBJ2-3
clone_size: NA
d_call: TRBD2
cdr3_nt: TGTGCCAGCAGTGAAGAGGGACTAGCGGGGTGGATAGATACGCAGTATTTT
cdr3_aa: CASSEEGLAGWIDTQYF

v_call: TRBV11-2
j_call: TRBJ1-2
clone_size: NA
d_call: NA
cdr3_nt: TGTGCCAGCAGCTCCCTCCGGCAGGGGAACTATGGCTACACCTTC
cdr3_aa: CASSSLRQGNYGYTF